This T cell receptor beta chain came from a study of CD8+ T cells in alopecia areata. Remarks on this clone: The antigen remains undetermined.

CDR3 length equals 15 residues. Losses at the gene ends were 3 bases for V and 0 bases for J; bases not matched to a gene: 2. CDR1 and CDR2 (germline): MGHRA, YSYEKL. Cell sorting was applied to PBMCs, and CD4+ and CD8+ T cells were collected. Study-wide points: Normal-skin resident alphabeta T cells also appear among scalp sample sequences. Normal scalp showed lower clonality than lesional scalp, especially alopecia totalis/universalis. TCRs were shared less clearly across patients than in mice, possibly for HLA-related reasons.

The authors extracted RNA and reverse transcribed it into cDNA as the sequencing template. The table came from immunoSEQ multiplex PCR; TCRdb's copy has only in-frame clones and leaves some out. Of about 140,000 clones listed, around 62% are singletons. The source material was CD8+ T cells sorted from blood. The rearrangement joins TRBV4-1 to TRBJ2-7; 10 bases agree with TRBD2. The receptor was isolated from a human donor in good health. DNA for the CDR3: TGCGCCAGCAGCCACAAGCGGGAGGGCTCCTACGAGCAGTACTTC. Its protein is CASSHKREGSYEQYF.